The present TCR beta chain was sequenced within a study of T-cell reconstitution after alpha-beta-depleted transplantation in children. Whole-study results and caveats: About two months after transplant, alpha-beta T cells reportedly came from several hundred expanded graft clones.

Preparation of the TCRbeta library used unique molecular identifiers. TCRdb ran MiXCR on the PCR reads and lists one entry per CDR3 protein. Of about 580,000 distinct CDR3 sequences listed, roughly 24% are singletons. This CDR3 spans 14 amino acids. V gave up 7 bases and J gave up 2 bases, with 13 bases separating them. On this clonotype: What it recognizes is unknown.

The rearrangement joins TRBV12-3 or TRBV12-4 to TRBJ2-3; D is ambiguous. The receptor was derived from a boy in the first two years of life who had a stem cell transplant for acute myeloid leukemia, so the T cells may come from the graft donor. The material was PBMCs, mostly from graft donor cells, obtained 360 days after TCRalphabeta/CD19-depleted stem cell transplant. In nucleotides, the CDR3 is TGTGCCAGCACCCCTTTCGCGGCCACAGATACGCAGTATTTT. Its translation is CASTPFAATDTQYF.